A single sample gave rise to the 13 T cell receptor beta chains below, sequenced in a study of blood T cell repertoires in COVID-19. Some clones are missing from TCRdb's copy, which holds only in-frame ones; the method was immunoSEQ multiplex PCR. This sample has roughly 250,000 clones, with over 75% found just once. Input material: peripheral blood. The receptors here all came from a human donor with COVID-19, enrolled during active disease. The donor label of this sample is uncertain.

V and J are TRBV30 and TRBJ2-5; 8 bases line up with TRBD2. V lost 5 bases and J lost 3; bases outside the gene matches: 11. Looked up from germline, CDR1 is GTSNPN and CDR2 is SVGIG (reference sequence). The CDR3 sequence is 15 residues long. The CDR3 here is CAWEAGRAMEETQYF. CDR3 DNA: TGTGCCTGGGAGGCCGGGAGGGCCATGGAAGAGACCCAGTACTTC.

The rearrangement joins TRBV6-1 to TRBJ2-3; perhaps TRBD2 as D (6 bases). From germline, CDR1 is MNHNS and CDR2 SASEGT. The CDR3 consists of 17 residues. Trimming shortened V by 1 base and J by 2 bases, and 16 bases separated the two germline ends. CDR3 in DNA: TGTGCCAGCAGTGAAGGGGGACTCCTCGGATTCACAGATACGCAGTATTTT. It is translated as CASSEGGLLGFTDTQYF.

This sequence joins TRBV4-2 and TRBJ1-5; D call uncertain. Germline CDR1 LGHNA, CDR2 YNFKEQ. V lost 0 bases and J lost 2, with 8 bases in between. The CDR3 runs to 15 residues. CDR3 in amino acids: CASSQDSRGNQPQHF. Written as DNA, the CDR3 is TGTGCCAGCAGCCAAGATTCCCGGGGCAATCAGCCCCAGCATTTT.

This chain links TRBV28 with TRBJ2-7; TRBD2 matches at 9 bases. The CDR3 extends over 16 amino acids. After removal of 5 bases from V and 2 bases from J, the junction contained 10 bases not matched to a gene. In germline, CDR1 is MDHEN, CDR2 SYDVKM. The CDR3 DNA is TGTGCCAGCAGTGGCGCCCCGCGCGGGAGGGCCTACGAGCAGTACTTC. Translation: CASSGAPRGRAYEQYF.

This chain links TRBV6-5 with TRBJ1-1; 9 bases align to TRBD1. Per germline, CDR1 MNHEY and CDR2 SVGAGI. The CDR3 is made up of 13 amino acids. The junction had 5 bases not matched to a gene; V was cut back by 4 bases and J by 8 bases. The CDR3 sequence is CASSSTGTGEAFF. Here the CDR3 DNA reads TGTGCCAGCAGTTCGACAGGGACAGGGGAAGCTTTCTTT.

The J gene is TRBJ1-5, the V gene TRBV15, with D unresolved. From germline, CDR1 is LNHNV and CDR2 YYDKDF (reference sequence). The CDR3 runs 13 residues. Trimming took 2 bases from V and 6 from J, leaving 8 bases between them. The DNA of the CDR3 is TGTGCCACCAGCAGACCTAGACGTCAGCCCCAGCATTTT. Its protein is CATSRPRRQPQHF.

The DNA for the CDR3 is TGTGCCAGCTCACCACAGTCTAGCGGGAGTGAAGAGACCCAGTACTTC. Its protein product is CASSPQSSGSEETQYF. The rearrangement uses TRBV18 and TRBJ2-5; 10 bases fit TRBD2. The CDR3 is 16 amino acids. Looked up from germline, CDR1 is KGHSH and CDR2 is LQKENI. Trimming cost V 1 base and J 3 bases; bases outside gene matches: 5.

V is TRBV30 and J is TRBJ2-7; 11 bases are a match to TRBD1. This CDR3 comprises 15 residues. CDR1 and CDR2 (germline): GTSNPN, SVGIG (reference sequence). Unmatched junction bases numbered 7, after V lost 2 bases and J lost 4 bases. DNA for the CDR3: TGTGCCTGGAGTCCGGGACAGGGGGGAATTTACGAGCAGTACTTC. Translated: CAWSPGQGGIYEQYF. Based on the CDR3 plus reference TRBV30 and TRBJ2-7, the full variable domain is SQTIHQWPATLVQPVGSPLSLECTVEGTSNPNLYWYRQAAGRGLQLLFYSVGIGQISSEVPQNLSASRPQDRQFILSSKKLLLSDSGFYLCAWSPGQGGIYEQYFGPGTRLTVT.

The chain recombines TRBV21-1 with TRBJ2-7; TRBD1 was called by the table and not checked on the DNA. TRBV21-1 is annotated as a pseudogene. The CDR3 length is 15 residues. In DNA, the CDR3 is TGTGCCAGCAGCAAAGGGGACAGGGGTAAAAACGAGCAGTACTTC. The encoded protein is CASSKGDRGKNEQYF.

This clone appeared once. The chain carries TRBV6-6 and TRBJ2-7, with D perhaps matching TRBD2 (5 bases). Germline CDR1 and CDR2: MNHNY and SVGAGI (reference sequence). The CDR3 runs to 12 residues. Trimming cost V 8 bases and J 7 bases, with 15 bases left between them. This CDR3 is CASSLLGLEQYF. Here the CDR3 DNA reads TGTGCCAGCTCCCTGTTAGGACTTGAGCAGTACTTC.

The J gene is TRBJ2-1, the V gene TRBV11-3; D remains ambiguous. The CDR3 is 13 residues long. The V gene lost 5 bases and the J gene lost 9 bases, with 14 bases spanning the gap. Germline CDR1 and CDR2: SGHNT and YENEEA. The CDR3 is CASSLGSGGEQFF. The CDR3 nucleotides read TGTGCCAGCAGCCTAGGGTCGGGTGGTGAGCAGTTCTTC.

V and J are TRBV30 and TRBJ1-2, with 7 bases matching TRBD1. The CDR3 contains 13 residues. Germline CDR1 reads GTSNPN; CDR2 reads SVGIG (reference sequence). With V trimmed by 7 bases and J by 7 bases, 12 bases remained unmatched. CDR3 coding DNA: TGTGCCTCCCGGACAGGAGGGGAAAGTGGCTACACCTTC. Its translation is CASRTGGESGYTF.

V gene TRBV6-1 combines with J gene TRBJ1-2; D might be TRBD1 (6 bases). CDR3 length: 14 residues. The V end lost 2 bases, the J end lost 8 bases, and 15 bases lay between the germline ends. CDR1 and CDR2 (germline): MNHNS, SASEGT. In nucleotides, the CDR3 is TGTGCCAGCAGTGAATCTCGGGGGGCATCCGGCTACACCTTC. Amino acids: CASSESRGASGYTF.